This T cell receptor (beta chain) was sequenced in a study of blood T cell repertoires in COVID-19 (TCRdb year 2020). Regarding the complete study: Samples covering the acute and convalescent phases of COVID-19 were provided by collaborators in the United States, Italy and Spain. The repertoires were released in a freely available public database meant as a resource for research on the immune response to SARS-CoV-2. Samples were obtained from the ongoing ImmuneRACE study (first 160 participants) and from over 1,000 subjects provided by 6 global collaborators. The prospective study material was composed of cDNA or gDNA derived from T cells, B-cell-depleted T cells, or PBMCs. Subjects who had been exposed to COVID-19, were actively infected with it, or had recovered from it provided the deeply sampled blood TCRbeta repertoires that made up the dataset. Where available, HLA class I and class II types were taken from metadata supplied by the sample provider and were not determined by assay-based typing. Sample metadata almost always included a de-identified subject ID, COVID-19 status, age in years and sex.

The CDR3, cysteine through phenylalanine, is 15 amino acids long. The sequence is cut down to CDR3 DNA, 45 bases in frame from base 1. The V end gives up 4 bases and the J end 4 bases, leaving 3 bases in the junction not matched to a gene. The germline V gene encodes CDR1 SGHRS and CDR2 YFSETQ. Another Seattle source contributed samples from volunteer blood donors who had recovered from COVID-19. Each collaborating institution followed its own protocols to collect whole blood in K2EDTA tubes. For TCRbeta analysis, collaborator samples were shipped as frozen whole blood, as isolated PBMCs, or as DNA extracted from either sample type. Study-wide findings and limitations: How much clinical and demographic metadata was included differed by source and by participant, and the metadata was provided uncurated.

About this clone: Its antigen is currently not known. No base qualities exist here, and no much larger clone lies one base off it.

The immunoSEQ Assay, a bias-controlled multiplex PCR, was used to amplify TCRbeta CDR3 regions from genomic DNA. The authors' analysis ran thus. The number of nucleated cells in each sample was estimated by amplification of reference gene primers within the assay. To quantify the absolute abundance of each unique TCRbeta CDR3 rearrangement, sequence reads were collapsed and filtered. Productive Simpson clonality was computed per sample as the square root of Simpson's diversity index over productive rearrangements. TCRdb re-hosts the immuneACCESS table, in-frame sequences only. Its copies lack some clones; in the studies checked, an unresolved V gene accounts for under half of them, and the cause for the rest is not known. V, J and clone size derive from that table, while D and trimming were established from the DNA sequence. The table for this sample lists 200,000 or so clones; around 82% of them were counted only once. The ten biggest clones cover about 3% of the sample.

The V gene is TRBV5-1 and the J gene is TRBJ2-7; TRBD2 aligns with 15 central bases. This TCR came from a woman younger than 45 who had recovered from COVID-19. The sample comprised peripheral blood. The nucleotides read TGCGCCAGCAGCACGGGACTAGCGGGAGGTTACGAGCAGTACTTC. Its coded protein is CASSTGLAGGYEQYF. Reference TRBV5-1 and TRBJ2-7 genes cover what lies past the CDR3, so the full variable domain is KAGVTQTPRYLIKTRGQQVTLSCSPISGHRSVSWYQQTPGQGLQFLFEYFSETQRNKGNFPGRFSGRQFSNSRSEMNVSTLELGDSALYLCASSTGLAGGYEQYFGPGTRLTVT.